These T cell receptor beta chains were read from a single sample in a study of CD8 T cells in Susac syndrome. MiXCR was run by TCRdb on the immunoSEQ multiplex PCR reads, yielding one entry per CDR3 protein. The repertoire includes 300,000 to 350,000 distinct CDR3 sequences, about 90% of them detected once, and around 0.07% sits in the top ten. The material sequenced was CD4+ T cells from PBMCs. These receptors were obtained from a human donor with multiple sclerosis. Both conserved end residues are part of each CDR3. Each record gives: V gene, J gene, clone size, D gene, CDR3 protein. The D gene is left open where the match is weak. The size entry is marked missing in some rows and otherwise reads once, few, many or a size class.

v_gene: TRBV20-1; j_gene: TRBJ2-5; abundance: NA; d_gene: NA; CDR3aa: CSALAAETQYF
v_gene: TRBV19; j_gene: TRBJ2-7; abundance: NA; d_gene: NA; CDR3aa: CASSLPPGASSYEQYF
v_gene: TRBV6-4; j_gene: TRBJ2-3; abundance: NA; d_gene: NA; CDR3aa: CASSEDFTDTQYF
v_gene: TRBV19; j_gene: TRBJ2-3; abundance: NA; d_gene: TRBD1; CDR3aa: CASTGTGGADTQYF
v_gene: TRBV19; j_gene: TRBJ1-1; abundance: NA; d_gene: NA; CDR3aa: CASSIGRSEAFF
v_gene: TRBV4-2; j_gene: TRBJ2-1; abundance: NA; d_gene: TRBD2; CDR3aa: CASSQDSQGAQGLAGGPVF
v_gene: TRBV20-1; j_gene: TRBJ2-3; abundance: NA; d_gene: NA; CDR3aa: CSAQSRSRTDTQYF
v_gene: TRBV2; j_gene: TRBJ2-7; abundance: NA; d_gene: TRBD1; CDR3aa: CASNKGQIYEQYF
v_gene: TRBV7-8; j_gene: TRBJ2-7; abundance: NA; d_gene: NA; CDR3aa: CASSSQGGFYEQYF
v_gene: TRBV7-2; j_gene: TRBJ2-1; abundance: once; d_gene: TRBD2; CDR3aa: CASSPLAGGVFF
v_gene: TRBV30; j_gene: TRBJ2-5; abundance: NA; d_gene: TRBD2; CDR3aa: CAWSLAGPGLAKQETQYF
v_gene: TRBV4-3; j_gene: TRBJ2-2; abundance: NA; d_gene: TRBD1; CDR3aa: CASSLGTGGNTGELFF
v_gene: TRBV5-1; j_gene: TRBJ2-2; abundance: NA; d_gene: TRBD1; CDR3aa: CASSAGQGFAGELFF
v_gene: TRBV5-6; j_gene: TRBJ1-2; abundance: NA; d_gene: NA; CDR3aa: CASSLTDNYGYTF
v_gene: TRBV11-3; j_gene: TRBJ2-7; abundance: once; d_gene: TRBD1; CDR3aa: CASSFHTGDEQYF
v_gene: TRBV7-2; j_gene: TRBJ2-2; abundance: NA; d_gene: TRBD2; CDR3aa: CASSLVAGATGELFF
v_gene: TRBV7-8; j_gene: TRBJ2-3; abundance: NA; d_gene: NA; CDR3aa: CASSPRRGLSTDTQYF
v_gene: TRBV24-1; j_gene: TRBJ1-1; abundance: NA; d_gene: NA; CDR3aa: CATGSVWPQMNTEAFF
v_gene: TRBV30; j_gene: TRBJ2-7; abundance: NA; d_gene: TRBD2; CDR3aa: CAWKGLEGPYEQYF
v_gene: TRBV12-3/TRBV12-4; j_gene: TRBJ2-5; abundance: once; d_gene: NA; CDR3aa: CASSPSNTPQETQYF
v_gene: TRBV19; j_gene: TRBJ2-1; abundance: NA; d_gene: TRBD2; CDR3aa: CASSPTAGGGRGSNEQFF
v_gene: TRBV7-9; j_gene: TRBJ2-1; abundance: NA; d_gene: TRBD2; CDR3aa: CASSLGLAGMDEQFF
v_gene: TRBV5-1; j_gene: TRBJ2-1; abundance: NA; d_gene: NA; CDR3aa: CASSLLLASNEQFF
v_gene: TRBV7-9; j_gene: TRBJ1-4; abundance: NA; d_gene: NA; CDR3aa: CASSLMGRNNEKLFF
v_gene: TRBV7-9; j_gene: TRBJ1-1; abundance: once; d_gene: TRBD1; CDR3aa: CASSFRTGGEAFF
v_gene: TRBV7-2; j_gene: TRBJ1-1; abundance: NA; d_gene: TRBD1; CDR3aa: CASSFDRGRDEAFF
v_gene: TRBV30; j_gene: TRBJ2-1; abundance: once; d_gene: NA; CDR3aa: CAWSRPTPGLPGNEQFF
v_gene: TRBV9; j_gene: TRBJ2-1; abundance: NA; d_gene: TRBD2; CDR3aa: CASSAGEGMVNEQFF
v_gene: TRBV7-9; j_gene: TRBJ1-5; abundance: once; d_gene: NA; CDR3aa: CASSREADQPQHF
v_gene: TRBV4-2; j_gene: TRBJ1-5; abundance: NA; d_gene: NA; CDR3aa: CASSQPGAGAGGFQPQHF
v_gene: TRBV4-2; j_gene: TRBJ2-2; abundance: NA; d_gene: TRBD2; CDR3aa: CASSQSGTSNTGELFF
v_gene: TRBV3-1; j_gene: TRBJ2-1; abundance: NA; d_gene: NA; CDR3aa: CASSQVPAEQFF
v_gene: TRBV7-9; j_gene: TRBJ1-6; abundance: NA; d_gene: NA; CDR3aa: CASRKLSLNSPLHF
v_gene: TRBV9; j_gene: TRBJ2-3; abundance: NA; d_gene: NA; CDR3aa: CASSVDAGARSDTQYF
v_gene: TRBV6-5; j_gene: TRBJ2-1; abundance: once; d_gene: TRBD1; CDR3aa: CASSRQGAIDEQFF
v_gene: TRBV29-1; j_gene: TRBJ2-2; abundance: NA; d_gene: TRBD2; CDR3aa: CSVDITSGYNTGELFF
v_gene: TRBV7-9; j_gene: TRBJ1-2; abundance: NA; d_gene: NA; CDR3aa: CASSLGGGTYGYTF
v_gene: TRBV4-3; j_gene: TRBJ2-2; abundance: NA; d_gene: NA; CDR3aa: CASSQDLLAGRQVGTGELFF
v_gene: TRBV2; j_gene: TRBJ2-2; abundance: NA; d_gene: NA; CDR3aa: CASSEEWSTGELFF
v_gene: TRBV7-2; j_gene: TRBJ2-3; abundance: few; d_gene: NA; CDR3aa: CASSLPATDTQYF
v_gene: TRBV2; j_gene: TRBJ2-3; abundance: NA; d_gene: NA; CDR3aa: CASRGGRGADTQYF
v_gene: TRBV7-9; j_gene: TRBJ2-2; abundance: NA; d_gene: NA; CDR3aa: CASSPRGGLGSTGELFF
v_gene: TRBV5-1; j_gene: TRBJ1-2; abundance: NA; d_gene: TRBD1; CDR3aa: CASRMKWGQSNYGYTF
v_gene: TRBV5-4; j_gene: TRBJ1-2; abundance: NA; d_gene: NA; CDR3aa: CASSLAINYGYTF
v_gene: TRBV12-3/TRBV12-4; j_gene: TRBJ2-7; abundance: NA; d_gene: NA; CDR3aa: CASSRSSVPYEQYF
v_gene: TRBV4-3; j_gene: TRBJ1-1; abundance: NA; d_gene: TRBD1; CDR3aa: CASSQIGQGYTEAFF
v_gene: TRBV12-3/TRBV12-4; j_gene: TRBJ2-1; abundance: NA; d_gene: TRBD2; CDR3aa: CASSGARGRAVEQFF
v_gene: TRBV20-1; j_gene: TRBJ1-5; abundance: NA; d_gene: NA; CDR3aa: CSARGGNSNQPQHF
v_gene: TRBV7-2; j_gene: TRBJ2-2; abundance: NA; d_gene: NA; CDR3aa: CASSRQSSRELFF
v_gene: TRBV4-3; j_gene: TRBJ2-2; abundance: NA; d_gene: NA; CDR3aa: CASSQDTGTNTGELFF
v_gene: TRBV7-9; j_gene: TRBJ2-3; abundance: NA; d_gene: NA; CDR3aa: CASSLAGATGYF
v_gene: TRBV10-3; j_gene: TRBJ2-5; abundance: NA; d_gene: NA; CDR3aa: CAISDTGGDKLAQYF